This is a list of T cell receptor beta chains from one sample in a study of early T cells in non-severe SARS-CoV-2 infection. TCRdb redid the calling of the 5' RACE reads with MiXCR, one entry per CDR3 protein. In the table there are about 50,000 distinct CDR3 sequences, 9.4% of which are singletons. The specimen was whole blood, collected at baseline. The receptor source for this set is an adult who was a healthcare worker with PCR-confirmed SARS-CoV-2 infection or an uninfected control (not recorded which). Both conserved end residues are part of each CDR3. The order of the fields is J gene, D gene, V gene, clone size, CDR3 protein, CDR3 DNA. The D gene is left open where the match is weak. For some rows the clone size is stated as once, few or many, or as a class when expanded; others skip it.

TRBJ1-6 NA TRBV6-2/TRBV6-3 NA CASSYSREADSSYNSPLHF TGTGCCAGCAGTTACTCCCGTGAGGCGGACAGCTCCTATAATTCACCCCTCCACTTT
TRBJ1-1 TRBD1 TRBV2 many CASSVDRGDTEAFF TGTGCCAGCAGTGTAGACAGGGGGGACACTGAAGCTTTCTTT
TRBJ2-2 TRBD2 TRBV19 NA CASSIQREIGELFF TGTGCCAGTAGTATCCAGCGGGAGATCGGGGAGCTGTTTTTT
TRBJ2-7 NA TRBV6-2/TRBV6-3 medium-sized CASHGARSTREQYF TGTGCCAGCCACGGAGCCAGGTCAACGCGGGAGCAGTACTTC
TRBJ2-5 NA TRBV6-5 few CASREGTVETQYF TGTGCCAGCAGGGAAGGGACCGTAGAGACCCAGTACTTC
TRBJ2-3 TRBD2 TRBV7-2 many CASSFRRLAGDRDTQYF TGTGCCAGCAGCTTCCGTCGACTAGCGGGGGATCGAGATACGCAGTATTTT
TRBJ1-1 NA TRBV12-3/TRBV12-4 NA CASSLRSRPTEAFF TGTGCCAGCAGTTTAAGATCCAGGCCGACTGAAGCTTTCTTT
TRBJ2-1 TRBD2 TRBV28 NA CASTQAGGSYNEQFF TGTGCCAGCACCCAAGCGGGAGGCTCCTACAATGAGCAGTTCTTC
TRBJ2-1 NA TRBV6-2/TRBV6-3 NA CASRPFVPNEQFF TGTGCCAGCAGGCCGTTCGTCCCCAATGAGCAGTTCTTC
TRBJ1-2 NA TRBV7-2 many CASSVGTLYGYTF TGTGCCAGCAGCGTAGGGACTCTCTATGGCTACACCTTC
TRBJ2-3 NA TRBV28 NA CASQGGSVTDTQYF TGTGCCAGCCAGGGGGGGAGTGTGACAGATACGCAGTATTTT
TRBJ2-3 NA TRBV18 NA CASSPRSRGTLTDTQYF TGTGCCAGCTCACCGAGATCCCGGGGAACCCTGACAGATACGCAGTATTTT
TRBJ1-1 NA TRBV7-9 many CASSLAVTDTEAFF TGTGCCAGCAGCTTAGCAGTTACGGACACTGAAGCTTTCTTT
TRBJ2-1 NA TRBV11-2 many CASSLEGQGVAEQFF TGTGCCAGCAGCTTAGAGGGGCAGGGAGTGGCTGAGCAGTTCTTC
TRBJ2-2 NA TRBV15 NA CATSRDASNTGELFF TGTGCCACCAGCAGAGATGCCTCGAACACCGGGGAGCTGTTTTTT
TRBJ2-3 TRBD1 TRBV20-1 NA CSAPEATGGVDTQYF TGCAGTGCCCCCGAGGCCACAGGGGGAGTGGATACGCAGTATTTT
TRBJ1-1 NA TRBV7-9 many CASSFPKTGNTEAFF TGTGCCAGCAGCTTCCCGAAGACAGGGAACACTGAAGCTTTCTTT